The clone carrying this TCR beta chain was detected many times. The record originates from a study of human T cells and chemical hapten exposure. For the study at large: Alopecia areata, totalis or universalis was found in mostly female patients.

CDR1 is SGHKS, CDR2 YYEKEE, per germline (reference sequence). CDR3 length: 14 residues. Between the trimmed V and J ends, which lost 0 bases and 0 bases, there was a span of 4 bases. Via MiXCR, TCRdb re-called the RACE reads, giving one row per CDR3 protein. The data contain approximately 82,000 distinct CDR3 sequences, 6.5% to 8% of them seen just once; the ten biggest clones take up 1% to 1.5%. Specified time point: patch test 2, 6 weeks after DPC sensitization. Treatment described: therapeutic diphenylcyclopropenone sensitization with weekly scalp DPC. This sample comprised whole blood, obtained in connection with sensitization to the hapten diphenylcyclopropenone (DPC). The J gene is TRBJ2-4, the V gene TRBV5-5; D gene unclear. The clonotype was recovered from a woman aged 30 to 39 with alopecia areata. Some clones in this sample may be carry-over from other donors' samples. The CDR3 DNA reads TGTGCCAGCAGCTTGGCCGGAGCCAAAAACATTCAGTACTTC. Its protein product is CASSLAGAKNIQYF.